This section outlines one T cell receptor beta chain sequence together with its context. This record comes from a study of blood T cell repertoires in COVID-19. Study information: In each case, the material was cDNA or gDNA derived from T cells, B-cell-depleted T cells, or PBMCs.

Profiled with immunoSEQ multiplex PCR; TCRdb holds only in-frame clones, not every one. The sample has about 130,000 clones; about 76% are singletons. V lost 5 bases and J 0 bases, leaving 8 bases between the germline ends. The CDR3 covers 14 residues. From germline, CDR1 is LNHDA and CDR2 SQIVND (reference sequence). This sequence joins TRBV19 and TRBJ1-3; D is unresolved. The sequence was collected from a man older than 75 with acute or convalescent COVID-19. Sequences were obtained from peripheral blood. In nucleotides, the CDR3 is TGTGCCAGTAGTCCCCAGATCTCTGGAAACACCATATATTTT. This encodes CASSPQISGNTIYF.